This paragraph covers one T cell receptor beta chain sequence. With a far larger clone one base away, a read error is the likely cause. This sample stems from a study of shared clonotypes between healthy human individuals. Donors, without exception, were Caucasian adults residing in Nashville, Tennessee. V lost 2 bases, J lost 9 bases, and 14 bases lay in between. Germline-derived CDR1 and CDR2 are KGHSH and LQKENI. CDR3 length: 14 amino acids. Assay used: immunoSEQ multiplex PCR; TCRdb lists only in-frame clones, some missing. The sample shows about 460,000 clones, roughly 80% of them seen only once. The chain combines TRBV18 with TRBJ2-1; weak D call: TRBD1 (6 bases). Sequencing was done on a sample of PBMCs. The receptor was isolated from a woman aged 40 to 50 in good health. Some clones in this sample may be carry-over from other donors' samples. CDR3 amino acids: CASSPSAGAGEQFF. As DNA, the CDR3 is TGTGCCAGCTCACCATCGGCAGGGGCCGGTGAGCAGTTCTTC.